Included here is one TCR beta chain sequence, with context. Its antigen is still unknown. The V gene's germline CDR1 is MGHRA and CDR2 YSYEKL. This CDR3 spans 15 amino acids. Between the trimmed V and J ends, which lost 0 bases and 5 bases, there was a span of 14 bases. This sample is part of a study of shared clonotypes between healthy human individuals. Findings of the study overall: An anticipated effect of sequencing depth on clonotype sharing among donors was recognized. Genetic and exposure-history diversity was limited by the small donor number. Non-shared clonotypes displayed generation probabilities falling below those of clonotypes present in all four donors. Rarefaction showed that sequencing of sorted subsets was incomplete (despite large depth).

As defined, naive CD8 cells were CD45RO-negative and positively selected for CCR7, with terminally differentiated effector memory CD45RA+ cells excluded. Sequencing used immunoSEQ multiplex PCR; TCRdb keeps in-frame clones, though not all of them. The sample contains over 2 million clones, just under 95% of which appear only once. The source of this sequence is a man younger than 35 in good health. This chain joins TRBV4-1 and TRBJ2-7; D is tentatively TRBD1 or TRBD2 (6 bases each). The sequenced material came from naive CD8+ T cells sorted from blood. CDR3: CASSQDPGAMDEQYF. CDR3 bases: TGCGCCAGCAGCCAAGATCCGGGGGCGATGGACGAGCAGTACTTC.